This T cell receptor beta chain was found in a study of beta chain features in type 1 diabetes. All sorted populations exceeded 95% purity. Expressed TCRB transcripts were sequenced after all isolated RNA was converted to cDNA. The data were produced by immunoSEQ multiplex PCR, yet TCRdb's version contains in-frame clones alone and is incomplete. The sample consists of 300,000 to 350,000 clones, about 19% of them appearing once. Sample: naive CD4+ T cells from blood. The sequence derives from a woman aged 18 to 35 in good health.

As DNA, the CDR3 is TGCGCCAGCAGCTTGGCCGGACAGAACTATGGCTACACCTTC. Its protein is CASSLAGQNYGYTF. The V gene is TRBV5-1, the J gene TRBJ1-2, with D possibly TRBD1 on 6 matching bases. The V gene lost 0 bases and the J gene lost 2 bases, with 8 bases spanning the gap. The CDR3 is 14 amino acids. CDR1 and CDR2 (germline): SGHRS, YFSETQ.